The present entry profiles one T cell receptor (beta chain) with its context. Germline CDR1 is SGHAT and CDR2 is FQNNGV. The V gene lost 2 bases and the J gene lost 5 bases, with 15 bases spanning the gap. The CDR3 is 16 residues long. This record comes from a study of control samples from healthy donors and cancer patients. Sequencing was performed with immunoSEQ multiplex PCR; in TCRdb, only in-frame clones are kept and a portion is missing. The sample lists under 150,000 clones, around 87% occurring once. The sample was blood. This rearrangement joins TRBV11-2 to TRBJ1-4; D ambiguous. This sequence originates from a man aged 40-55 years in good health. CDR3 amino acids: CASSLYLSGRNEKLFF. CDR3 DNA sequence: TGTGCCAGCAGCTTATATCTATCTGGGAGGAATGAAAAACTGTTTTTT.